This TCR beta chain was captured in a study of T cells after yellow fever vaccination. Study-wide background: Preparing low-cell-number fractions relied on SMART-Seq v4 Ultra Low Input.

As concerns this clonotype: No antigen is known for it.

Broader study findings: Some clonotypes, a small share, were shared between CD4 and CD8 compartments. Boosting was followed by the reappearance of most primary-vaccination clones (just under 98% CD4, around 91% CD8). Though weaker, the secondary response peaked faster, on day 5 versus 15.

This CDR3 spans 14 amino acids. The V end was cut by 7 bases, the J end by 5 bases, with 17 bases between. Germline CDR1 MNHEY, CDR2 SVGEGT. One entry per CDR3 protein, called by TCRdb with MiXCR from the 5' RACE reads. Found here are about 170,000 distinct CDR3 sequences, about 11% of them singletons; the top ten hold 30% to 45%. V usage is TRBV6-2 or TRBV6-3 and J usage is TRBJ2-5; a possible D gene is TRBD2 (5 bases). The receptor comes from a man younger than 30 who received the YFV17D yellow fever vaccine. The sequences come from CD8+ T cells sorted from PBMCs, collected 15 days after the yellow fever booster vaccination. The CDR3 nucleotides are TGTGCCAGCAACCGACACGGCCGAGGGGAGACCCAGTACTTC. This codes for CASNRHGRGETQYF.